The 9 T cell receptor beta chains below all came from one sample that was sequenced in a study of cytomegalovirus exposure and HLA in healthy donors. PCR was performed using 60 Vbeta and 13 Jbeta primers. The repertoire was sequenced with immunoSEQ multiplex PCR; TCRdb's copy has only in-frame clones and lacks some. The listing records around 150,000 clones. The sequenced material came from PBMCs. Every receptor here comes from a man in his forties in good health and CMV-seronegative.

This chain uses TRBV7-8 with TRBJ1-3, with TRBD1 identical over 7 bases. This CDR3 contains 15 residues. Germline CDR1 SGHVS, CDR2 FQNEAQ. The V segment lost 7 bases and the J segment 5 bases; nucleotides outside the gene matches: 11. This CDR3 is CASTTGTVQRNTIYF. DNA for the CDR3: TGTGCCAGCACCACCGGGACAGTCCAAAGAAACACCATATATTTT.

The gene calls are TRBV19 and TRBJ1-1; possible D gene TRBD1, 6 bases. Germline lookup yields CDR1 LNHDA and CDR2 SQIVND (reference sequence). The CDR3 extends over 15 amino acids. Trimming pared 6 bases from V and 4 bases from J, leaving 18 bases between. CDR3 sequence reads: CASSRGAIRSTEAFF. Here the CDR3 DNA reads TGTGCCAGTAGCCGGGGGGCGATCCGATCCACTGAAGCTTTCTTT.

V is TRBV28 and J is TRBJ2-5; TRBD1 aligns across 8 bases. The germline CDR1 and CDR2 sequences are MDHEN and SYDVKM. Unmatched junction bases numbered 11, after V lost 1 base and J lost 7 bases. CDR3 length: 16 residues. The CDR3 DNA reads as TGTGCCAGCAGTTTATCAGGGGGCCCCCCCCTCGGGACCCAGTACTTC. This sequence encodes CASSLSGGPPLGTQYF. The full variable domain, its missing parts supplied by reference TRBV28 and TRBJ2-5, is DVKVTQSSRYLVKRTGEKVFLECVQDMDHENMFWYRQDPGLGLRLIYFSYDVKMKEKGDIPEGYSVSREKKERFSLILESASTNQTSMYLCASSLSGGPPLGTQYFGPGTRLLVL.

The chain joins TRBV9 to TRBJ2-5; 7 nucleotides align to TRBD2. The CDR3 has 15 amino acids. Per the germline V gene, CDR1 is SGDLS and CDR2 is YYNGEE. The V segment lost 4 bases and the J segment 1 base; nucleotides outside the gene matches: 7. In nucleotides, the CDR3 is TGTGCCAGCAGCATCAGGCCGGGGGGCCAAGAGACCCAGTACTTC. Translating gives CASSIRPGGQETQYF.

V usage is TRBV5-6 and J usage is TRBJ1-5; 7 bases match TRBD1. From germline, CDR1 is SGHDT and CDR2 YYEEEE. Germline trimming cut 3 bases from V and 4 bases from J; bases unmatched to any gene: 7. This CDR3 has 15 amino acids. CDR3 bases: TGTGCCAGCAGCTCTGGACAGGCTCCTAATCAGCCCCAGCATTTT. It translates to CASSSGQAPNQPQHF.

This chain links TRBV7-7 with TRBJ2-2; 10 bases map to TRBD1. The CDR3 has 16 amino acids. CDR1 and CDR2 (germline): SSHAT, FNYEAQ (reference sequence). V gave up 5 bases and J gave up 5 bases; unmatched junction bases: 8. CDR3 protein: CASSLGGQGRTGELFF. In DNA, the CDR3 is TGTGCCAGCAGCCTAGGGGGACAGGGGAGAACCGGGGAGCTGTTTTTT.

The chain has TRBV2 and TRBJ1-2, with 7 bases that match TRBD1. The junction had 14 bases not matched to a gene; V was cut back by 5 bases and J by 14 bases. Germline CDR1 reads SNHLY; CDR2 reads FYNNEI. The CDR3 length is 13 residues. CDR3 coding DNA: TGTGCCAGCAGTATAGAGGACAGGAGTTCTATAACCTTC. Its translation: CASSIEDRSSITF.

The chain carries TRBV7-2 and TRBJ2-2; D not certain. This CDR3 has 13 residues. V was clipped by 7 bases and J by 6 bases, with 12 bases between them. Germline lookup yields CDR1 SGHTA and CDR2 FQGNSA. CDR3 protein: CASIISTAGELFF. The CDR3 coding sequence is TGTGCCAGCATAATCTCTACTGCCGGGGAGCTGTTTTTT.

Details on this clone: In the same sample, other DNA sequences code for this CDR3. The rearrangement uses TRBV4-3 and TRBJ2-3; 7 positions agree with TRBD1. Germline V gene sequence: CDR1 LGHNA, CDR2 YSLEER. Trimming cost V 1 base and J 6 bases; bases outside gene matches: 7. This CDR3 is 15 amino acids long. This chain's CDR3 is CASSQGQGLTDTQYF. CDR3 DNA sequence: TGCGCCAGCAGCCAAGGACAGGGCTTGACTGATACGCAGTATTTT.